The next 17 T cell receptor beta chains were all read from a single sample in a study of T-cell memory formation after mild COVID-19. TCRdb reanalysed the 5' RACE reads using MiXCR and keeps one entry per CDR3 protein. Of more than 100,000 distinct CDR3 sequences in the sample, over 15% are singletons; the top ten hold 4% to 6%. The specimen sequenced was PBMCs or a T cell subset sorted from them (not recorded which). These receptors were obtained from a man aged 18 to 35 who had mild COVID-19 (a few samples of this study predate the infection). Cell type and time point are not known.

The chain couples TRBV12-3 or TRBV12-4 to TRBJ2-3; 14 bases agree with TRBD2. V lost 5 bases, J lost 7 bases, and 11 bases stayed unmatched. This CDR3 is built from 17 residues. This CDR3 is CASSPGLAGGSGYTQYF. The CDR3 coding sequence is TGTGCCAGCAGTCCAGGACTAGCGGGGGGTTCGGGGTATACGCAGTATTTT.

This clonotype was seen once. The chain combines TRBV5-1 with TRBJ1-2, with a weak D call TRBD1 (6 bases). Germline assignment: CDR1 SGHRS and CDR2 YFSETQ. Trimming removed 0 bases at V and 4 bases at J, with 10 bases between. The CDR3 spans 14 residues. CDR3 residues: CASSLGTDLYGYTF. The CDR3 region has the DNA TGCGCCAGCAGCTTGGGGACAGACCTCTATGGCTACACCTTC. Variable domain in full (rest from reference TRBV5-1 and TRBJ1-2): KAGVTQTPRYLIKTRGQQVTLSCSPISGHRSVSWYQQTPGQGLQFLFEYFSETQRNKGNFPGRFSGRQFSNSRSEMNVSTLELGDSALYLCASSLGTDLYGYTFGSGTRLTVV.

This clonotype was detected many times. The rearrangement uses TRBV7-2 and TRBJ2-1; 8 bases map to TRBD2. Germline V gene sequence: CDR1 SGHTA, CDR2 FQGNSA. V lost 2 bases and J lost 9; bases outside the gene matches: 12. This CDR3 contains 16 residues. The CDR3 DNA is TGTGCCAGCAGCTTACCCGGGACTAGGGGTCCCAGTGAGCAGTTCTTC. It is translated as CASSLPGTRGPSEQFF.

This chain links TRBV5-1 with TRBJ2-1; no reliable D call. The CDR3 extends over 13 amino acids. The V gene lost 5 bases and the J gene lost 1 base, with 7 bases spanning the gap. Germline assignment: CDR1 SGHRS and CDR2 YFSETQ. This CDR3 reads CASSGESYNEQFF. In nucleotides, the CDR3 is TGCGCCAGCAGTGGGGAATCCTACAATGAGCAGTTCTTC. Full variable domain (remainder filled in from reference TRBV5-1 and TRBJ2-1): KAGVTQTPRYLIKTRGQQVTLSCSPISGHRSVSWYQQTPGQGLQFLFEYFSETQRNKGNFPGRFSGRQFSNSRSEMNVSTLELGDSALYLCASSGESYNEQFFGPGTRLTVL.

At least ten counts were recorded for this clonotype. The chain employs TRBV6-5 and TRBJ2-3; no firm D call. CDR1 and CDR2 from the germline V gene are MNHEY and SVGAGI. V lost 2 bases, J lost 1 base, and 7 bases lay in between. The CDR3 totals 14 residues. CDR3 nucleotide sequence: TGTGCCAGCAGTTACGACTGGGGCACAGATACGCAGTATTTT. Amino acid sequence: CASSYDWGTDTQYF.

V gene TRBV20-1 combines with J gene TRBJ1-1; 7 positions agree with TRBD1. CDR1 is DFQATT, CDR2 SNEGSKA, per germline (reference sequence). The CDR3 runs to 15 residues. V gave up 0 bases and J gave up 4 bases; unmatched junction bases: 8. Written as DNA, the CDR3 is TGCAGTGCTAGAGAGGGGGACAGCTGGGGCACTGAAGCTTTCTTT. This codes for CSAREGDSWGTEAFF.

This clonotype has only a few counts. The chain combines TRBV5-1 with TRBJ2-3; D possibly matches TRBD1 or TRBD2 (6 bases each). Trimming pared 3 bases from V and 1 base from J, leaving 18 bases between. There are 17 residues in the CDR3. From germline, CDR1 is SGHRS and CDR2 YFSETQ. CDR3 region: CASSSLQGGVGTDTQYF. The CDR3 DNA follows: TGCGCCAGCAGCTCCTTACAGGGCGGGGTGGGCACAGATACGCAGTATTTT.

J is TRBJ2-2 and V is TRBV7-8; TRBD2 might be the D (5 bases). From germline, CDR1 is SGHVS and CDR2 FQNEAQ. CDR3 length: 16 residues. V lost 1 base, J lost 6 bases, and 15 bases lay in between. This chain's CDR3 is CASSLGEYIAPGELFF. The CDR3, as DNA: TGTGCCAGCAGCTTAGGGGAGTACATAGCCCCCGGGGAGCTGTTTTTT.

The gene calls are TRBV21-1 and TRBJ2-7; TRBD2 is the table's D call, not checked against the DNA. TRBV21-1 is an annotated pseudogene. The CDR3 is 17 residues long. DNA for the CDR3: TGTGCCAGCAGCAAACGGAAGGGACCGAGCCTCGGGTACGAGCAGTACGTC. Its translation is CASSKRKGPSLGYEQYV.

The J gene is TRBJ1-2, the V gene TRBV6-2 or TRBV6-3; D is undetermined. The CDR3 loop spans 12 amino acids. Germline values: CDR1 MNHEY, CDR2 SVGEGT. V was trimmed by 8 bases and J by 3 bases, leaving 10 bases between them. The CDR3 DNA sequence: TGTGCCAGCCAAAGATCCCACTATGGCTACACCTTC. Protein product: CASQRSHYGYTF.

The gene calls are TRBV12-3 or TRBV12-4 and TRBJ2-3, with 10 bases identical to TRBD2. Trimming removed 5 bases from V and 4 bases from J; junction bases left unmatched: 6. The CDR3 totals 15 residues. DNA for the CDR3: TGTGCCAGCAGTCCGCAGCGGGGGGGATCAGATACGCAGTATTTT. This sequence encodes CASSPQRGGSDTQYF.

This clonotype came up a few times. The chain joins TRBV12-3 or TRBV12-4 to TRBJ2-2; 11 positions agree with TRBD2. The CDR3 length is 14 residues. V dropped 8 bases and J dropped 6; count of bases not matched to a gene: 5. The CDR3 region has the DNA TGTGCCAGCCGCCTAGCGGGGGGCCCCGGGGAGCTGTTTTTT. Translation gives CASRLAGGPGELFF.

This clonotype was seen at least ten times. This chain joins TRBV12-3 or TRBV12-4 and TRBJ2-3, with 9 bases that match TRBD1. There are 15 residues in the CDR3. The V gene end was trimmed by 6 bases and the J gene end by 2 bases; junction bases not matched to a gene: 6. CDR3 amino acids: CASSPGDRDTDTQYF. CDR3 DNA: TGTGCCAGCAGCCCCGGGGACAGGGACACAGATACGCAGTATTTT.

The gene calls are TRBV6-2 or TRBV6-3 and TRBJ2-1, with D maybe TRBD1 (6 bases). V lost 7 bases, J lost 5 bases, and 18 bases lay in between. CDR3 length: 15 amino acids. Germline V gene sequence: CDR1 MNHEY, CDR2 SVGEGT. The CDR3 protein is CASIRDRTAHNEQFF. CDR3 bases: TGTGCCAGCATTAGAGACCGGACAGCCCACAATGAGCAGTTCTTC.

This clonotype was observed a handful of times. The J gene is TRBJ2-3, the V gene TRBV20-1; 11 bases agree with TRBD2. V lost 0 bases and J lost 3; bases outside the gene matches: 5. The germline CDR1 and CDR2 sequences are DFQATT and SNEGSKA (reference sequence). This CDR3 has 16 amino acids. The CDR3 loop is CSARDRVAGGTDTQYF. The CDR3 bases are TGCAGTGCTAGAGATAGGGTAGCGGGAGGGACAGATACGCAGTATTTT.

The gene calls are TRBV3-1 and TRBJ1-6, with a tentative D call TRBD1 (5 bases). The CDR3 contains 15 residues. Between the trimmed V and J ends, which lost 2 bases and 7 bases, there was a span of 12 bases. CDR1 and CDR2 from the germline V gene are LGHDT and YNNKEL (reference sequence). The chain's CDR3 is CASSQTRGGNSPLHF. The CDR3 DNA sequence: TGTGCCAGCAGCCAAACGCGCGGGGGGAATTCACCCCTCCACTTT.

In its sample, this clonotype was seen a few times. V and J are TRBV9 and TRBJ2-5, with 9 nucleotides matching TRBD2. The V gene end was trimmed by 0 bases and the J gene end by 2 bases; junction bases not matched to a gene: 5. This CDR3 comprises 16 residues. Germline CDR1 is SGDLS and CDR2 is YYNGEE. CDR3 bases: TGTGCCAGCAGCGTAGGAGCGGGGGGAGGGCAAGAGACCCAGTACTTC. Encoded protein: CASSVGAGGGQETQYF.